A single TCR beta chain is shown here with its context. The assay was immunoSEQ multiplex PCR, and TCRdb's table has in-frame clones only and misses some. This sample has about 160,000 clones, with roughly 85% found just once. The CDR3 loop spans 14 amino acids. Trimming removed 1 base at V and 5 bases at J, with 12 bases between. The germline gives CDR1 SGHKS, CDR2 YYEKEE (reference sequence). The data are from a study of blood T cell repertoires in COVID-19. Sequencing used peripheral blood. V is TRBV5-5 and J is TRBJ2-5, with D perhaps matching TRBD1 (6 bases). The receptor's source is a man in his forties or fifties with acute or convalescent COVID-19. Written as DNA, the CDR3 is TGTGCCAGCAGCTTGCAGGGGCGCCGGGAGACCCAGTACTTC. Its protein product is CASSLQGRRETQYF.